Here is one T cell receptor (beta chain) with its context. Use of 60 Vbeta and 13 Jbeta primers characterized the PCR. This table comes from immunoSEQ multiplex PCR, and its TCRdb copy is limited to in-frame clones, with some not included. The sample lists over 85,000 clones, over 65% occurring once. The entry originates in a study of cytomegalovirus exposure and HLA in healthy donors. This receptor was identified in a man under 40 in good health and CMV-seropositive. What was sequenced was PBMCs.

CDR3 in amino acids: CASSPRKGEYF. As DNA, the CDR3 is TGTGCCAGCAGTCCCCGTAAGGGAGAGTACTTC. The V call is TRBV2, the J call TRBJ2-7; D is possibly TRBD2 (5 bases). There are 11 residues in the CDR3. Per the germline V gene, CDR1 is SNHLY and CDR2 is FYNNEI. V lost 5 bases to trimming and J lost 11 bases, with 13 bases between them.